This T cell receptor (beta chain) was sequenced in a study of PD-L1 blockade in urothelial cancer. As for the study in general: Male sex and bladder-origin urothelial cancer were recorded for about 90% of the roughly 30 patients. Blood was evaluated 3 weeks (second dose) and 6 weeks after therapy began.

General study results and limits: When pretreatment blood TCR clonality was below the median, it predicted better survival.

Produced via immunoSEQ multiplex PCR; TCRdb's table is partial and in-frame only. The sample lists under 50,000 clones; roughly 92% were seen once. With respect to this clone: Its cognate antigen is unknown.

The sample's time point: pretreatment peripheral blood. CDR3 length: 16 amino acids. The J segment lost 0 bases and the V segment lost 1 base, leaving 3 bases of the junction unmatched. Germline V lookup: CDR1 SEHNR, CDR2 FQNEAQ (reference sequence). Sequencing was performed on PBMCs, taken around atezolizumab (anti-PD-L1) treatment. The chain recombines TRBV7-9 with TRBJ2-7; TRBD2 aligns across 10 bases. The receptor was derived from a woman aged 60-75 years with urothelial cancer. The CDR3 nucleotides are TGTGCCAGCAGCTTAGACCAGCGGGAGGGCTCCTACGAGCAGTACTTC. It encodes CASSLDQREGSYEQYF.